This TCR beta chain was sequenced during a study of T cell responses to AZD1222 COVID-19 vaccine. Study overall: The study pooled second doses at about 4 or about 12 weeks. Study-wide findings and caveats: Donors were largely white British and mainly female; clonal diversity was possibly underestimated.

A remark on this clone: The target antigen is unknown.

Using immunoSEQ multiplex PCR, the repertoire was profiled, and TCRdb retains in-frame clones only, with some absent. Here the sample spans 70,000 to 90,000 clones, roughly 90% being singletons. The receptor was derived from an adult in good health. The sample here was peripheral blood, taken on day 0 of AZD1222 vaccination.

CDR3 coding DNA: TGTGCCAGCAGCACCGGGCAAGAGAAAGGAAAACTGTTTTTT. This gives the protein CASSTGQEKGKLFF. V and J are TRBV7-9 and TRBJ1-4; no definite D call. V lost 5 bases and J 10 bases, leaving 17 bases between the germline ends. The CDR3 is 14 residues long. CDR1 is SEHNR, CDR2 FQNEAQ, per germline (reference sequence).